A selection of T cell receptor beta chains follows, all from one sample in a study of T cells in Graves' hyperthyroidism and ophthalmopathy. TCRdb itself ran the multiplex PCR reads through MiXCR, one entry per CDR3 protein. The sample consists of about 740,000 distinct CDR3 sequences, 14% of them appearing once. Specimen: blood. These receptors were taken from a woman between 18 and 30 years old with Graves' hyperthyroidism. Each CDR3 is given with its conserved first and last residue. The listing skips clone size in some rows; elsewhere it reads once, few, many or a size class.

clone size,J gene,V gene,CDR3 protein
-,TRBJ1-3,TRBV6-2/TRBV6-3,CASSPATGPRSGNTIYF
few,TRBJ2-7,TRBV28,CASSGDSKYEQYF
many,TRBJ2-7,TRBV7-9,CASSPDRGRSYEQYF
few,TRBJ2-1,TRBV15,CATSRDRDRGSNEQFF
-,TRBJ2-1,TRBV15,CATSRSSGLAFDEQFF
-,TRBJ2-5,TRBV10-1,CASSEGLLEPQYF
many,TRBJ2-1,TRBV20-1,CSARDVVASKHEQFF
-,TRBJ1-1,TRBV4-1,CASSPLQGLVTEAFF
-,TRBJ2-3,TRBV27,CASGSSAAGTSGRADTQYF
few,TRBJ1-2,TRBV6-1,CASSYGALGGYGYTF
-,TRBJ2-7,TRBV18,CASSPPLDSYEQYF
-,TRBJ2-3,TRBV6-1,CASTPGLSTDTQYF
few,TRBJ2-7,TRBV11-2,CASSLRIGGAGSYEQYF
few,TRBJ2-3,TRBV20-1,CSARGQGGSTDTQCF
-,TRBJ2-7,TRBV4-1,CASSQEGGRDYEQYF
many,TRBJ2-5,TRBV11-2,CASSSAYRGRETQYF
many,TRBJ2-2,TRBV6-1,CASSQTSGSPGELFF
-,TRBJ2-7,TRBV11-2,CASSFTAGGALGKQYF
-,TRBJ1-1,TRBV27,CASSPLRRRTEAFF
many,TRBJ2-1,TRBV19,CASSIAAGGYNEQFF
many,TRBJ2-7,TRBV18,CASSPQAGFNEQYF
many,TRBJ1-1,TRBV20-1,CSARSHYRGRGTEAFF
few,TRBJ2-7,TRBV2,CASSRDYGGSYEQYF
-,TRBJ2-7,TRBV10-2,CASGNTEQYF
many,TRBJ1-6,TRBV5-8,CASSFGDRGHNSPLHF
-,TRBJ2-3,TRBV19,CASSIDPSGRTDTQYF
few,TRBJ2-6,TRBV7-2,CASRPGWGANVLTF
-,TRBJ2-2,TRBV15,CATSRDRASGDNTGELFF
many,TRBJ2-1,TRBV6-2/TRBV6-3,CASSQDSRSYNEQFF
many,TRBJ2-2,TRBV2,CASSWTATGELFF
-,TRBJ2-2,TRBV18,CASSPPFPGELFF
-,TRBJ2-2,TRBV12-3/TRBV12-4,CASSFEGSGELFF
many,TRBJ1-1,TRBV3-1,CASSQESGVDTEAFF
-,TRBJ2-1,TRBV27,CASSFQGLSYNEQFF
few,TRBJ2-1,TRBV7-2,CASSLRPLAGGHNEQFF
few,TRBJ2-2,TRBV2,CASGGLAAFVGELFF
many,TRBJ1-2,TRBV10-3,CAISESEGPYGYTF
few,TRBJ2-3,TRBV6-1,CASMLRVRDWRADTQYF
many,TRBJ2-2,TRBV30,CAWSGRGRHGGTGELFF
-,TRBJ2-1,TRBV7-3,CASSPRGGTSGRKNEQFF
few,TRBJ2-5,TRBV29-1,CSVEAPGTGFQETQYF
many,TRBJ2-7,TRBV25-1,CASTGSGSVYEQYF
-,TRBJ2-5,TRBV6-2/TRBV6-3,CASSYDQETQYF
many,TRBJ2-1,TRBV7-9,CASSPKTSYYNEQFF
-,TRBJ2-5,TRBV9,CASSPLQTKETQYF
few,TRBJ2-7,TRBV7-2,CASSILAENYEQYF
many,TRBJ2-3,TRBV7-8,CASSNPTRVSTDTQYF
few,TRBJ2-3,TRBV4-3,CASCEREGQSNLTDTQYF
few,TRBJ2-5,TRBV28,CASKGSGGGETQYF
few,TRBJ2-3,TRBV15,CATSLTLADITDTQYF
few,TRBJ2-2,TRBV11-3,CASSRNDWRITGELFF
few,TRBJ1-6,TRBV7-9,CASSDRQGYNSPLHF